This T cell receptor beta chain was captured in a study of T cells after yellow fever vaccination. Study-wide results and limits: Repertoires sorted by FACS could include abundant clonotypes that are contaminants from the bulk population.

A note on this clonotype: Its antigen is unidentified.

A single record per CDR3 protein comes from TCRdb applying MiXCR to the 5' RACE reads. The sample lists about 260,000 distinct CDR3 sequences; roughly 13% were seen once. The sequencing here drew on CD4+ T cells sorted from PBMCs, taken 45 days after the yellow fever booster vaccination. The sequence came from a man aged 25-45 years who received the YFV17D yellow fever vaccine.

Here the CDR3 reads CAISDSTGDTPQETQYF. CDR3 sequence (DNA): TGTGCCATCAGTGACTCGACAGGCGATACCCCCCAAGAGACCCAGTACTTC. The chain couples TRBV10-3 to TRBJ2-5, with a tentative D call TRBD1 (6 bases). This CDR3 comprises 17 residues. Trimming took off 3 bases at V and 1 base at J, with 18 bases between the two ends. From germline, CDR1 is ENHRY and CDR2 SYGVKD.